The entry below gives a single T cell receptor (beta chain) sequence along with its context. What it recognizes is unknown. MiXCR was run by TCRdb on the reads, yielding one entry per CDR3 protein. The sample lists more than 110,000 distinct CDR3 sequences; approximately 30% were seen once. These data originate in a study of T cell repertoires in cytomegalovirus infection. Overall study context: CMV epitopes that were recently identified and HLA-C-restricted were used alongside well-studied HLA-B-restricted ones. Findings of the study overall: Summed frequency of public TCR beta families distinguished CMV carriers with the relevant HLA.

The germline CDR1 and CDR2 sequences are SGHNT and YYREEE (reference sequence). Germline trimming cut 4 bases from V and 0 bases from J; bases unmatched to any gene: 6. This CDR3 contains 15 residues. The sequenced sample was CD8+ T cells from cultured PBMCs, obtained from culture after CMV antigen stimulation. This clonotype originated in a human donor in good health (CMV status not recorded). Some clones in this sample may be carry-over from other donors' samples. The V gene is TRBV5-4, the J gene TRBJ2-5; 7 bases map to TRBD2. The CDR3 DNA sequence: TGTGCCAGCAGCGGGGCTAGCGGCGACCAAGAGACCCAGTACTTC. Protein: CASSGASGDQETQYF.